The T cell receptor (beta chain) under discussion was sequenced for a study of beta chain features in type 1 diabetes. Donors underwent one heparinised blood draw, around 120 mL on average. The V gene lost 4 bases and the J gene lost 1 base, with 6 bases spanning the gap. Germline CDR1 is SGHVS and CDR2 is FNYEAQ. CDR3 length equals 13 residues. cDNA synthesis used the whole RNA isolate, giving expressed TCRB sequences. Measured with immunoSEQ multiplex PCR; TCRdb has only the in-frame clones, and not every one. The sample has about 620,000 clones, roughly 16% seen once. This clone was counted a few times. Antigen unknown. Study results and caveats: The naive, central memory and Treg TCRB repertoires showed an apparent similarity that was greater among patients than among healthy donors. Possible PCR preference for shorter templates applied equally to patients and controls.

This TCR derives from a man between 18 and 29 years old in good health. The chain links TRBV7-6 to TRBJ2-3; possible D gene TRBD2, 5 bases. Sample: naive CD4+ T cells from blood. DNA for the CDR3: TGTGCCAGCAGCTCCGGGGGCACAGATACGCAGTATTTT. Protein sequence: CASSSGGTDTQYF.